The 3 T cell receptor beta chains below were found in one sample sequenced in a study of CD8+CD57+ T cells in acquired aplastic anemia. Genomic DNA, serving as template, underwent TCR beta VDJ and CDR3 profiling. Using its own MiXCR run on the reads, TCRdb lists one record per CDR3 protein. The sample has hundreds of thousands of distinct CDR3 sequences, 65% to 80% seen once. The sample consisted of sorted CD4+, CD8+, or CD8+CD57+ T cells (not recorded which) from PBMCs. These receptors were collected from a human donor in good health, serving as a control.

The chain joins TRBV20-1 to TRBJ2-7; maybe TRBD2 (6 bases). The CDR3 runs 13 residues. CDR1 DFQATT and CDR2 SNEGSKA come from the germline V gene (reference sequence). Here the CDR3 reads CSVVVAGTGEQYF. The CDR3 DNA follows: TGCAGCGTTGTCGTTGCGGGGACTGGCGAGCAGTACTTC.

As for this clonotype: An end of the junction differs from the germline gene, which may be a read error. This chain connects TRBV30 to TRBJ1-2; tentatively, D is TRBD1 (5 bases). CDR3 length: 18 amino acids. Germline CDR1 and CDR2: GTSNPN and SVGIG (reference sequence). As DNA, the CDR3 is TGTGCCTGGAGTCCCCCCCCCACAGGTTTCCAAGGCAGCTATAGCTACACCTTC. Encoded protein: CAWSPPPTGFQGSYSYTF.

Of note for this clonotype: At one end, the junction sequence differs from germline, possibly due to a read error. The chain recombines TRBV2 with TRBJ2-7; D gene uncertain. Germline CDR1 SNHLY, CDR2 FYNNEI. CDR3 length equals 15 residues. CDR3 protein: CASSADQFTGNALYF. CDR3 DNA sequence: TGTGCCAGCAGTGCAGACCAGTTCACTGGAAACGCGCTATATTTT.